This T cell receptor beta chain emerged from a study of cytomegalovirus exposure and HLA in healthy donors. Study context: There were approximately 81 million unique TCRs (from HLA-typed donors) in an early data release.

PCR employed 60 Vbeta and 13 Jbeta primers. TCRdb's table, derived via immunoSEQ multiplex PCR, lists solely in-frame clones and lacks some. The sample records 150,000 to 190,000 clones, around 72% being singletons. Points from the study as a whole: TCR beta sequences reportedly predicted most subjects' HLA-A and HLA-B alleles accurately. A missense variant in DCLRE1C was later tied to TCR beta V- and J-gene trimming. Cytomegalovirus-associated TCR beta chains were listed, numbering roughly 150.

V shed 5 bases, J shed 3 bases, and the junction held 5 bases outside the gene matches. This CDR3 spans 14 amino acids. The germline V gene has CDR1 SGHTA and CDR2 FQGNSA. Note on this clone: What it binds is not known.

V usage is TRBV7-2 and J usage is TRBJ2-7; 9 bases fit TRBD1. The TCR was taken from a man aged 18 to 35 in good health and CMV-seronegative. Sequenced: PBMCs. Here the CDR3 DNA reads TGTGCCAGCAGCGTATCGGGACAGGGCTACGAGCAGTACTTC. Amino acid sequence: CASSVSGQGYEQYF.